This TCR beta chain was recovered during a study of cytomegalovirus exposure and HLA in healthy donors. Across the study: A prior analysis found 117 million unique TCR beta sequences from 150 million to 200 million T cells. Study-level findings and limits: One variant, a missense change in DCLRE1C, was linked in a later analysis to TCR beta V- and J-gene trimming. In a later analysis, common viral pathogens appeared linked to several of the most significant clusters.

Healthy bone marrow donors made up the donors. Notes on this clone: Antigen unknown.

V lost 6 bases and J lost 4; bases outside the gene matches: 8. The germline gives CDR1 MNHEY, CDR2 SMNVEV (reference sequence). The CDR3 extends over 14 amino acids. In the PCR, 60 Vbeta and 13 Jbeta primers were used. Only in-frame clones appear in the TCRdb table, and some are missing; sequencing was by immunoSEQ multiplex PCR. In all, the sample yields about 200,000 clones. The sequence was obtained from a girl aged 2 to 10 in good health and CMV-seropositive. The sample taken for sequencing was PBMCs. V gene TRBV27 combines with J gene TRBJ1-2; 7 positions agree with TRBD1. The CDR3 sequence is CASSPAGGGYGYTF. The CDR3 DNA reads TGTGCCAGCAGCCCCGCAGGGGGAGGCTATGGCTACACCTTC.